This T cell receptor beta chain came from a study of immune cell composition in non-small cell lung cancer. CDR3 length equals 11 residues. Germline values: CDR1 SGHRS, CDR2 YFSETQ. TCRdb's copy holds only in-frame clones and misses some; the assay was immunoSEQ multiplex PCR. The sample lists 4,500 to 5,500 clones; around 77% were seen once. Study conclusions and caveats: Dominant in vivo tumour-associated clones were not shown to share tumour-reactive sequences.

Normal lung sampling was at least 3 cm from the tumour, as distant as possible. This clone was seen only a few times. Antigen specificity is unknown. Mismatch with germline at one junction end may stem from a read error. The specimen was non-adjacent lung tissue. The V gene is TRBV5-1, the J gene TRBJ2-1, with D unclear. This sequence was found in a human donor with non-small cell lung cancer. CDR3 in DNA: TGCGCCAGCAGCTCCGACAATGAGCAGTTCTTC. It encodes CASSSDNEQFF.